The clone carrying this T cell receptor beta chain was seen a few times. What it recognizes is unknown. The length of the CDR3 is 12 residues. The ends were cut back, 6 bases at V and 5 bases at J, with 7 bases in the middle. The germline gives CDR1 SGHTA, CDR2 FQGNSA. This sample was included in a study of T-cell memory formation after mild COVID-19. General study findings and limits: What remained unconfirmed was the SARS-CoV-2 specificity of second-wave clones peaking on day 37.

Libraries for TCRalpha and TCRbeta carried sample barcodes and unique molecular identifiers via 5'RACE. TCRdb re-derived calls from the 5' RACE reads in MiXCR, one entry per CDR3 protein. This table has 550,000 to 600,000 distinct CDR3 sequences, 17% appearing once. Sequencing was carried out using PBMCs or a T cell subset sorted from them (not recorded which). The V gene is TRBV7-2, the J gene TRBJ2-2; D is uncertain. The sequence came from an adult woman who had mild COVID-19 (a few samples of this study predate the infection). Cell type and time point are not known. The CDR3 sequence is CASSFRTGELFF. The DNA of the CDR3 is TGTGCCAGCAGTTTTAGGACCGGGGAGCTGTTTTTT.